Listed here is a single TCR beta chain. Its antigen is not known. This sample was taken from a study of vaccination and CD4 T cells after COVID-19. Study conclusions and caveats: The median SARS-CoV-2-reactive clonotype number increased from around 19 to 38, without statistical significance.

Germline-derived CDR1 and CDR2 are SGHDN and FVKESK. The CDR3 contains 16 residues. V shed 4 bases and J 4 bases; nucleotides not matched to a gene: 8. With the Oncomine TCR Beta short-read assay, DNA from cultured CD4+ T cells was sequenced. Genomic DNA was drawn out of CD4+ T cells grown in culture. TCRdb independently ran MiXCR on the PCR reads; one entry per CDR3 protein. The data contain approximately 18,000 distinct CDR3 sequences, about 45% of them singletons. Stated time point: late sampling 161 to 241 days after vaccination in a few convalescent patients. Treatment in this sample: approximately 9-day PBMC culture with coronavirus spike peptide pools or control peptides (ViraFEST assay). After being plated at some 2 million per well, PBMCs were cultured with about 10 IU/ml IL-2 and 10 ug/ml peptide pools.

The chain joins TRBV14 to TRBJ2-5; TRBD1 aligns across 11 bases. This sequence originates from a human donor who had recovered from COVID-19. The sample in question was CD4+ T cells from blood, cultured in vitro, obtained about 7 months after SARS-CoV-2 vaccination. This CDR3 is CASSPYQGQGGETQYF. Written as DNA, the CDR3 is TGTGCCAGCAGCCCGTATCAGGGACAGGGGGGAGAGACCCAGTACTTC.